Listed below are T cell receptor beta chains from one sample, sequenced in a study of blood T cell repertoires in COVID-19. TCRdb's table, derived via immunoSEQ multiplex PCR, lists solely in-frame clones and lacks some. The data show about 340,000 clones, approximately 92% seen once. Specimen: PBMCs or T cells enriched from blood (not recorded which). These receptor sequences come from a woman aged 25 to 39 who had recovered from COVID-19. The conserved cysteine and the conserved F or W are not part of the CDR3 here. D genes are given only for firm matches. Size is omitted from some rows. Given values are once, few, many or a class for expanded clones.

V gene	D gene	J gene	clone size	CDR3 protein
TRBV2	-	TRBJ1-1	-	ASMGDSNTEAF
TRBV27	-	TRBJ1-1	once	ASSGGADTEAF
TRBV9	-	TRBJ2-5	-	ASSVGSGWETQY
TRBV19	TRBD2	TRBJ2-3	-	ASSTSSGGLSTDTQY
TRBV6-2/TRBV6-3	-	TRBJ2-1	-	ASSYPPLGRGLNLYNEQF
TRBV9	-	TRBJ2-3	-	ASSGFEGTQY
TRBV2	-	TRBJ2-1	-	ASSEEGRAYNEQF
TRBV6-2/TRBV6-3	-	TRBJ1-2	-	ASSPDTVYGYT
TRBV14	TRBD1	TRBJ1-2	-	ASRRLTGPYGYT
TRBV7-3	TRBD2	TRBJ2-5	-	ASSPSGIAGKETQY
TRBV18	-	TRBJ1-4	once	ASSPPSQASNEKLF
TRBV25-1	-	TRBJ1-6	once	ASSETGYYNSPLH
TRBV9	-	TRBJ1-1	-	ASSVVGGRGDTEAF
TRBV9	-	TRBJ2-2	-	ASSVVGQNTGELF
TRBV28	TRBD1	TRBJ1-1	once	ASRTRQGDTEAF
TRBV19	TRBD1	TRBJ1-4	-	ASSGQGMDDEKLF
TRBV9	TRBD2	TRBJ2-3	-	ASSSRGASTDTQY
TRBV4-3	TRBD1	TRBJ1-1	few	ASSQGQDRAEAF
TRBV4-1	-	TRBJ2-2	-	ASSSGLGNTGELF
TRBV4-1	-	TRBJ2-5	-	ASSQGTGPGGLQETQY
TRBV7-9	-	TRBJ1-5	-	ASSLEGGNQPQH
TRBV28	TRBD1	TRBJ1-5	few	ASGDRGDQPQH
TRBV28	TRBD1	TRBJ1-3	-	ASSPLDRTSGNTIY
TRBV18	TRBD2	TRBJ2-3	-	ASSPLAGGGTDTQY
TRBV29-1	-	TRBJ2-1	-	SVSPYNEQF
TRBV20-1	-	TRBJ1-1	-	SAETQGEAF
TRBV6-5	TRBD1	TRBJ2-7	-	ASSEGTVLYEQY
TRBV5-1	-	TRBJ2-7	few	ASSDSSYEQY
TRBV4-3	TRBD1	TRBJ1-2	-	ASSQDFRGAGYT
TRBV18	TRBD1	TRBJ1-6	-	ASSPGTGNSPLH
TRBV5-4	TRBD1	TRBJ1-2	-	ASSLVLGTATNYGYT
TRBV4-1	-	TRBJ1-2	-	ASSQGGNYGYT
TRBV27	-	TRBJ1-1	-	ASGQTYEAF
TRBV19	-	TRBJ2-7	-	ASSNGRGNSYEQY
TRBV11-2	TRBD1	TRBJ2-5	-	ASSFGQGETQY
TRBV11-2	TRBD1	TRBJ2-1	-	ASRMTGGDEQF
TRBV7-9	-	TRBJ2-1	once	ASSLAQRSYNEQF
TRBV29-1	-	TRBJ2-7	-	SVEWRYEQY
TRBV7-9	-	TRBJ2-6	-	ASTFGDPGANVLT
TRBV6-4	-	TRBJ2-2	-	ASSDSWDIGELF
TRBV7-2	-	TRBJ1-2	-	ASSQGRSYGYT
TRBV4-3	TRBD1	TRBJ1-2	-	ASSQESGQGRGGYT
TRBV4-1	-	TRBJ2-5	-	ASSQDGAGQETQY
TRBV14	TRBD1	TRBJ2-7	-	ASSHWDRISSYEQY
TRBV30	TRBD2	TRBJ2-1	once	AWSVRVAGHEQF
TRBV3-1/TRBV3-2	-	TRBJ1-6	-	ASSQGRGGSPLH
TRBV18	-	TRBJ2-3	-	ASSPGAGADTQY
TRBV2	-	TRBJ1-1	once	ASSEARGQFPEAF
TRBV29-1	-	TRBJ1-1	-	SVVKISPEAF
TRBV5-1	-	TRBJ2-7	-	ASSEEGFFSYEQY